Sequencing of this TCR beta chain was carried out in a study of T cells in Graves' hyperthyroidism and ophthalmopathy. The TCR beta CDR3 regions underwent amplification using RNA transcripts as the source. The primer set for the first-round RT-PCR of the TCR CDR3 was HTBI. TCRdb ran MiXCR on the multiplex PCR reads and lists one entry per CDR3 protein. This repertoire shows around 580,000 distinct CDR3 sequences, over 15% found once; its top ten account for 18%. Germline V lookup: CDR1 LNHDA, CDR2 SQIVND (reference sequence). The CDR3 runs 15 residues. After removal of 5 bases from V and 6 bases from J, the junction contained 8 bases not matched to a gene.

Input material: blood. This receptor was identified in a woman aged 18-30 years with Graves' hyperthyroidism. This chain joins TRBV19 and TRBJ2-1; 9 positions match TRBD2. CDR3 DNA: TGTGCCAGTAGTGTTAGCGGGAGCCCGGGCAATGAGCAGTTCTTC. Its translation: CASSVSGSPGNEQFF.